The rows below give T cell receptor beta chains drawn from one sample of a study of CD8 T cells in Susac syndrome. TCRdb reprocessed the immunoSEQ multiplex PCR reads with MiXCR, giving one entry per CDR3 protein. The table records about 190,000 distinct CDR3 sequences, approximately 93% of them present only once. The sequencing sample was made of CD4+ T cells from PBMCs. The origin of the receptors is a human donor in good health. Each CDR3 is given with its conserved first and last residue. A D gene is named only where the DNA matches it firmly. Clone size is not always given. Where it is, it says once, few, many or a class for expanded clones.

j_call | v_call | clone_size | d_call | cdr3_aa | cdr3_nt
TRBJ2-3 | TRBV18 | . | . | CASSPQPGIGGSDTQYF | TGTGCCAGCTCACCCCAGCCGGGAATAGGTGGATCAGATACGCAGTATTTT
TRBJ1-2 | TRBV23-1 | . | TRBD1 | CASSQGQGVSGYTF | TGCGCCAGCAGTCAGGGACAGGGGGTTTCGGGCTACACCTTC
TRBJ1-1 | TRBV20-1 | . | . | CSARVPLNTEAFF | TGCAGTGCTAGAGTTCCGCTGAACACTGAAGCTTTCTTT
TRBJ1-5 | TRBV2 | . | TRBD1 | CASTQGQIMAGQPQHF | TGTGCCAGCACCCAGGGACAGATAATGGCGGGTCAGCCCCAGCATTTT
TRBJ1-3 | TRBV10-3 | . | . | CAISELGGAGNTIYF | TGTGCCATCAGTGAGCTGGGGGGGGCTGGAAACACCATATATTTT
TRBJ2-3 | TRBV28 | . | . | CASTSSLSTDTQYF | TGTGCCAGCACCTCTAGCCTAAGCACAGATACGCAGTATTTT
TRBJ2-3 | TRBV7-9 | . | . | CASSSGVGDTQYF | TGTGCCAGCAGCTCCGGGGTGGGCGATACGCAGTATTTT
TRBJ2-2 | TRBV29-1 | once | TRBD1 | CSVSGGPIGELFF | TGCAGCGTCTCAGGGGGCCCCATAGGGGAGCTGTTTTTT
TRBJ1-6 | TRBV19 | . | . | CASSIQGNSPLHF | TGTGCCAGTAGTATACAAGGGAATTCACCCCTCCACTTT
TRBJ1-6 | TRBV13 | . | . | CASSLEGLQGADSPLHF | TGTGCCAGCAGCTTAGAAGGCCTACAGGGCGCGGATTCACCCCTCCACTTT
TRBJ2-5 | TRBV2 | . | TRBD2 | CASSGGLAVYETQYF | TGTGCCAGCAGTGGGGGACTAGCGGTCTATGAGACCCAGTACTTC
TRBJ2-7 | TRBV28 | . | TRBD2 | CASSWAGGTYEQYF | TGTGCCAGCAGTTGGGCGGGGGGAACCTACGAGCAGTACTTC
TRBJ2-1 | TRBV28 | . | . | CASSLPAVNEQFF | TGTGCCAGCAGTTTACCGGCAGTGAATGAGCAGTTCTTC
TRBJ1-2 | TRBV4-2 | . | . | CASSFVQGDGYTF | TGTGCCAGCAGCTTCGTCCAGGGAGATGGCTACACCTTC
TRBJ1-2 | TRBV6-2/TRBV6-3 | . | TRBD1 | CASSYSMNRGQVYGYTF | TGTGCCAGCAGTTACTCGATGAACAGGGGGCAAGTCTATGGCTACACCTTC
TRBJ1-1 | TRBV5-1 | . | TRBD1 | CASSLGSTGGTEAFF | TGCGCCAGCAGCTTGGGGTCAACAGGGGGAACTGAAGCTTTCTTT
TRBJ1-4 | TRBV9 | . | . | CASSVAIGTGDEKLFF | TGTGCCAGCAGCGTAGCTATCGGGACCGGCGATGAAAAACTGTTTTTT
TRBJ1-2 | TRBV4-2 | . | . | CASSQVDDYGYTF | TGTGCCAGCAGCCAAGTCGATGATTATGGCTACACCTTC
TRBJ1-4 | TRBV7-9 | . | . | CASSLSRDTTEKLFF | TGTGCCAGCAGCCTCTCCCGGGACACTACGGAAAAACTGTTTTTT
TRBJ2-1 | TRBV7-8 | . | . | CASSPTRDGPRNEQFF | TGTGCCAGCAGCCCTACCCGGGACGGCCCGAGAAATGAGCAGTTCTTC
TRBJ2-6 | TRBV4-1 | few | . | CASDSGSGANVLTF | TGCGCCAGCGACAGTGGGTCTGGGGCCAACGTCCTGACTTTC
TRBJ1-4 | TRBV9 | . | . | CASSANSGDNEKLFF | TGTGCCAGCAGCGCCAATTCAGGGGATAATGAAAAACTGTTTTTT
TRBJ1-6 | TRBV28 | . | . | CASTTRGEDSPLHF | TGTGCCAGCACTACCAGGGGAGAGGATTCACCCCTCCACTTT
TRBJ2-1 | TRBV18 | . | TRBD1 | CASSPPGQGSRGEQFF | TGTGCCAGCTCACCACCGGGACAGGGGTCGCGTGGTGAGCAGTTCTTC
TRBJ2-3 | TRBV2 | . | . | CASRPLYGIDTQYF | TGTGCCAGCAGACCCCTCTACGGGATAGATACGCAGTATTTT
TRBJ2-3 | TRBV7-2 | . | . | CASSLSIHGTDTQYF | TGTGCCAGCAGCTTAAGTATTCATGGGACAGATACGCAGTATTTT
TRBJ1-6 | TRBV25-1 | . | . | CASSRPTPNSPLHF | TGTGCCAGCAGTAGACCAACCCCTAATTCACCCCTCCACTTT
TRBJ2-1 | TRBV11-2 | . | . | CASSLEGGSSYNEQFF | TGTGCCAGCAGCTTAGAGGGGGGATCCTCCTACAATGAGCAGTTCTTC
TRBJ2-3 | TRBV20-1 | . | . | CSARVRPTDTQYF | TGCAGTGCTAGAGTAAGACCCACGGATACGCAGTATTTT
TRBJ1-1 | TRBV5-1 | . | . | CASSLIRDSSMNTEAFF | TGCGCCAGCAGCTTGATCCGGGACTCCTCTATGAACACTGAAGCTTTCTTT
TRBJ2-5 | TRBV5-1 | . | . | CASSRGTLGGETQYF | TGCGCCAGCTCTCGGGGGACCCTCGGGGGAGAGACCCAGTACTTC
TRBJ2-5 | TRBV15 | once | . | CATRMTGQETQYF | TGTGCCACCAGAATGACAGGCCAGGAGACCCAGTACTTC